This T cell receptor beta chain was identified in a study of vaccination effects on CD4 cells after COVID-19. As for the study in general: The median interval between the second dose and post-vaccine sampling was 72 days. Study observations and caveats: Infection-derived and vaccine-derived clones contracted markedly late after vaccination.

About this clone: The antigen remains undetermined.

Data came from immunoSEQ multiplex PCR; TCRdb stores just in-frame clones and leaves some out. The sample records roughly 70,000 clones, under 85% being singletons. Prior to sequencing, the ViraFEST assay stimulated PBMC with viral peptide pools, which expanded the antigen-specific CD4+ T cells. Cells that had been cultured for about 10 days were the source of isolated CD4+ T cells. Participants were given two doses of BNT162b2 or mRNA-1273 vaccine. The CDR3 runs to 12 residues. V lost 6 bases and J 6 bases, leaving 9 bases between the germline ends. The V gene's germline CDR1 is MNHEY and CDR2 SVGAGI.

The V and J genes are TRBV6-5 and TRBJ1-3, with no clear D. The sequence derives from a human donor who received a COVID-19 vaccine. Material: CD4+ T cells from PBMCs cultured with HCoV-OC43 spike peptides, obtained after COVID-19 vaccination. Sample subset: HCoV-OC43 spike overlapping peptide pool stimulation. The CDR3 DNA follows: TGTGCCAGCAGGGCCCCCCAAAACACCATATATTTT. It codes for CASRAPQNTIYF.